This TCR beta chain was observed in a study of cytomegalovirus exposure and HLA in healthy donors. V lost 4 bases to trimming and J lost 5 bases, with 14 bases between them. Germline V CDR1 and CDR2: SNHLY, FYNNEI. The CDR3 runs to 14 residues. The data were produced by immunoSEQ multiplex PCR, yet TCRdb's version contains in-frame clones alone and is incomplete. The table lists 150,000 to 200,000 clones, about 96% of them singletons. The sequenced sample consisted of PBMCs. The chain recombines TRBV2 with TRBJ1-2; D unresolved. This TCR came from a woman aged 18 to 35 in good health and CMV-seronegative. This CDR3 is CASSGERLGYGYTF. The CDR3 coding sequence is TGTGCCAGCAGTGGAGAGAGGCTTGGATATGGCTACACCTTC.